Reported below is one T cell receptor (beta chain). Its antigen is still unknown. CDR3 size: 15 residues. CDR1 and CDR2 from the germline V gene are KGHSH and LQKENI. The V segment lost 6 bases and the J segment 3 bases; nucleotides outside the gene matches: 8. The sample belongs to a study of cytomegalovirus exposure and HLA in healthy donors. It was with 60 Vbeta and 13 Jbeta primers that the PCR ran. The repertoire was sequenced with immunoSEQ multiplex PCR; TCRdb's copy has only in-frame clones and lacks some. The profile shows over 200,000 clones, just over 75% of them singletons. General observations from the study: For most TCR beta V segments, an earlier analysis put the productive rate at about 87% or about 30% of the time. HLA-A and HLA-B allele assignments for most subjects were reportedly predicted accurately using TCR beta sequences. A later analysis, which compared TCR beta chains of equal frequency, found the HLA-associated ones more clonally expanded.

The sequenced sample consisted of PBMCs. The V gene is TRBV18, the J gene TRBJ1-2, with 9 bases fitting TRBD1. The clonotype was recovered from a woman aged 60 to 75 in good health and CMV-seropositive. Written as DNA, the CDR3 is TGTGCCAGCTCTAAAGGGACAGGGAGAGACTATGGCTACACCTTC. Protein: CASSKGTGRDYGYTF.